The 8 T cell receptor beta chains given below trace back to one sample, sequenced in a study of identical twins. MiXCR, applied by TCRdb to the 5' RACE reads, yields one record per CDR3 protein. The profile covers about 900,000 distinct CDR3 sequences, with around 12% appearing a single time and about 1.5% taken by the ten largest. The data also belong to a second study, concerning yellow fever vaccine responses in identical twins.

The sequenced sample was PBMCs. The origin of the receptors is a woman aged 18-35 years in good health.

The J gene is TRBJ2-2, the V gene TRBV7-3; D gene uncertain. Trimming removed 2 bases from V and 2 bases from J, with 9 bases in between. This CDR3 region has 15 residues. The V gene's germline CDR1 is SGHTA and CDR2 FQGTGA. The CDR3, as DNA: TGTGCCAGCAGCTTACCGGGTTTTAACACCGGGGAGCTGTTTTTT. As protein: CASSLPGFNTGELFF.

This clonotype was recorded a few times. The chain couples TRBV6-1 to TRBJ1-3; D is perhaps TRBD1 (5 bases). Per the germline V gene, CDR1 is MNHNS and CDR2 is SASEGT. V lost 6 bases and J lost 2, with 20 bases in between. This CDR3 has 17 amino acids. CDR3 region: CASRKRDSWPTGNTIYF. CDR3 DNA: TGTGCCAGCAGAAAAAGAGACAGTTGGCCCACTGGAAACACCATATATTTT.

The V and J genes are TRBV10-3 and TRBJ1-5; a possible D gene is TRBD1 (5 bases). Germline V gene lookup returns CDR1 ENHRY and CDR2 SYGVKD. The CDR3 spans 16 residues. V was clipped by 2 bases and J by 3 bases, with 14 bases between them. The CDR3: CAISEPRDRFNQPQHF. CDR3 nucleotide sequence: TGTGCCATCAGTGAGCCCCGGGACCGATTCAATCAGCCCCAGCATTTT.

V is TRBV3-1 and J is TRBJ2-7; 11 bases are a match to TRBD1. Losses at the gene ends were 1 base for V and 7 bases for J; bases not matched to a gene: 21. Germline loops: CDR1 LGHDT, CDR2 YNNKEL (reference sequence). The CDR3 is 20 amino acids. The DNA for the CDR3 is TGTGCCAGCAGCCAAGCTCCGGGACAGGGGGGACTAGTCGGGATTAAGGAGCAGTACTTC. Translating gives CASSQAPGQGGLVGIKEQYF.

A few counts support this clonotype. The genes are TRBV6-2 or TRBV6-3 and TRBJ2-1; 12 bases fit TRBD2. The CDR3 consists of 18 residues. With 7 bases clipped from V and 1 base from J, the junction kept 11 bases outside the gene matches. CDR1 MNHEY and CDR2 SVGEGT come from the germline V gene. CDR3 coding DNA: TGTGCCAGCATACATTCCCTGACTAGCGGGAGTTCCTACAATGAGCAGTTCTTC. Translating gives CASIHSLTSGSSYNEQFF.

At least ten counts were recorded for this clonotype. This sequence joins TRBV5-5 and TRBJ1-1; no definite D call. The CDR3 sequence is 15 residues long. Germline CDR1 is SGHKS and CDR2 is YYEKEE (reference sequence). The germline V and J ends were trimmed by 1 base and 1 base, with 11 bases remaining between them. CDR3 nucleotide sequence: TGTGCCAGCAGCTTGCAATTCACCCAGAACACTGAAGCTTTCTTT. This sequence encodes CASSLQFTQNTEAFF.

This clonotype was seen a few times. This chain uses TRBV12-3 or TRBV12-4 with TRBJ2-7, with D perhaps given as TRBD1 or TRBD2 (5 bases each). The CDR3 has 16 amino acids. The V and J ends lost 3 bases and 0 bases respectively, with 15 bases between them. CDR3 bases: TGTGCCAGCAGTTTTGGGGCTAGCTCAAGCTCCTACGAGCAGTACTTC. Translating it yields CASSFGASSSSYEQYF.

A few counts support this clonotype. The chain uses TRBV25-1 and TRBJ2-1, with 7 bases lining up with TRBD2. The germline V gene has CDR1 MGHDK and CDR2 SYGVNS. V lost 4 bases, J lost 0 bases, and 9 bases stayed unmatched. The CDR3 contains 17 residues. CDR3 nucleotide sequence: TGTGCCAGCAGTGCCCTGACTAGCCGGAGCTCCTACAATGAGCAGTTCTTC. Translation gives CASSALTSRSSYNEQFF.